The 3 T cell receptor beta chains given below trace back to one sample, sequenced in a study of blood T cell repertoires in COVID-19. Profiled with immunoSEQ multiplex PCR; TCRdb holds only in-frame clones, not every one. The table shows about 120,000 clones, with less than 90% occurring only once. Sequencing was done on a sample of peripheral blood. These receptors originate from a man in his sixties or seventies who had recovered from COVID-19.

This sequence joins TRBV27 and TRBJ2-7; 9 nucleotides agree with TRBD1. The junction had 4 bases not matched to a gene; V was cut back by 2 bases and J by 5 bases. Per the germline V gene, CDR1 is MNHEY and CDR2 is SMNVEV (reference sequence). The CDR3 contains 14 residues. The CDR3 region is CASSLGRDRDEQYF. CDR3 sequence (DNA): TGTGCCAGCAGTTTAGGTCGGGACAGGGACGAGCAGTACTTC.

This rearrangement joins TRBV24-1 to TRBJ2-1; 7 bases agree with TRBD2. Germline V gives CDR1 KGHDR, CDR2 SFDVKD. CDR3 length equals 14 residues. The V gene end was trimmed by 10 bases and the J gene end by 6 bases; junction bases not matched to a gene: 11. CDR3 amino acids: CATSREDPFNEQFF. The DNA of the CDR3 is TGTGCCACGTCCCGGGAGGATCCGTTCAATGAGCAGTTCTTC.

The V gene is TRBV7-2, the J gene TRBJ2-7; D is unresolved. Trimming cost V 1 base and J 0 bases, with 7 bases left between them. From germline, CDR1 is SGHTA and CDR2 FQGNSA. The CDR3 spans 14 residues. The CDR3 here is CASSLDWSSYEQYF. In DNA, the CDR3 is TGTGCCAGCAGCTTAGACTGGAGCTCCTACGAGCAGTACTTC.